The clone carrying this TCR beta chain was counted ten times or more. The data derive from a study of molecular identifiers for immune sequencing clone quantification. When naive CD8 T cells were sorted, they were gated as CD8+CD4-CCR7+CD45RA+. Germline CDR1 DFQATT, CDR2 SNEGSKA (reference sequence). The CDR3 is 11 amino acids. Trimming cost V 4 bases and J 1 base, with 4 bases left between them. TCRdb analysed the PCR reads with MiXCR anew, one entry per CDR3 protein. The table shows more than 300,000 distinct CDR3 sequences, with 20% to 25% occurring only once. The sequenced material came from naive CD8+ T cells from blood, with Jurkat cell RNA spiked in. Documented subset: FACS-sorted CD8+CD4-CCR7+CD45RA+ naive T cells. This TCR came from a human donor in good health. Some libraries in this study had Jurkat cell RNA spiked in. The V and J genes are TRBV20-1 and TRBJ1-1; D is undetermined. CDR3 amino acids: CSATGNTEAFF. The CDR3 DNA reads TGCAGTGCTACGGGGAACACTGAAGCTTTCTTT.